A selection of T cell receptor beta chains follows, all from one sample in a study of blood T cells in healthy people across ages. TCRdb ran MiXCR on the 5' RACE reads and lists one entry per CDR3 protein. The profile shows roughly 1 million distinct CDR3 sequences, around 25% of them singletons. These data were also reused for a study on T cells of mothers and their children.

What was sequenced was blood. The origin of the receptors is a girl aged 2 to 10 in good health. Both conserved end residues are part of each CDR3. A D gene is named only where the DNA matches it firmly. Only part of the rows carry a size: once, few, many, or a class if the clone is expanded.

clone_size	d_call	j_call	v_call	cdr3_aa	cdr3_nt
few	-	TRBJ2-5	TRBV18	CASPTNQGQETQYF	TGTGCCAGCCCTACAAATCAGGGTCAAGAGACCCAGTACTTC
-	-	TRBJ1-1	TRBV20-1	CSYGQLEAFF	TGCAGTTACGGACAGCTGGAAGCTTTCTTT
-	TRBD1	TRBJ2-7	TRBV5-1	CASSFAGTEVSYEQYF	TGCGCCAGCAGCTTTGCCGGGACAGAGGTCTCCTACGAGCAGTACTTC
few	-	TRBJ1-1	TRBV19	CASMTDMNTEAFF	TGTGCCAGTATGACAGATATGAACACTGAAGCTTTCTTT
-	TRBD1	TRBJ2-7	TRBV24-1	CATSDSGQGLDEQYF	TGTGCCACCAGTGATTCGGGACAGGGTTTGGACGAGCAGTACTTC
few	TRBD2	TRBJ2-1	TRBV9	CASSVWTSGDEQFF	TGTGCCAGCAGCGTATGGACTAGCGGCGATGAGCAGTTCTTC
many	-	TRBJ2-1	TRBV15	CATSSTRYNEQFF	TGTGCCACCAGCAGTACTAGGTACAATGAGCAGTTCTTC
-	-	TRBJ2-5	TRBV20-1	CSARDEGAFQETQYF	TGCAGTGCTAGAGACGAAGGGGCCTTCCAAGAGACCCAGTACTTC
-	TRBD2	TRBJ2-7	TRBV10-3	CAISESGLAGRNEQYF	TGTGCCATCAGTGAGTCGGGGCTAGCGGGAAGAAACGAGCAGTACTTC
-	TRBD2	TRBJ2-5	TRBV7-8	CASSLRGGYETQYF	TGTGCCAGCAGCCTGCGGGGGGGATACGAGACCCAGTACTTC
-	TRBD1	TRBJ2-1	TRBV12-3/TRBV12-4	CASSLGQDISLDEQFF	TGTGCCAGCAGTTTGGGACAGGACATCTCCCTGGATGAGCAGTTCTTC
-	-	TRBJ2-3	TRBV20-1	CSARASEGWGDTQYF	TGCAGTGCTAGGGCCTCCGAGGGGTGGGGAGATACGCAGTATTTT
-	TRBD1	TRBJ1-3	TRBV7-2	CASSSRTGGFGNTIYF	TGTGCCAGCAGCTCACGGACAGGGGGCTTTGGAAACACCATATATTTT
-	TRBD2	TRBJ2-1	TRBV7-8	CASELAVNEQFF	TGTGCCAGCGAGCTAGCGGTTAATGAGCAGTTCTTC
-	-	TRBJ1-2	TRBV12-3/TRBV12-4	CASGSLTQYYGYTF	TGTGCCAGCGGATCCCTCACACAATACTATGGCTACACCTTC
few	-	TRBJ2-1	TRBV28	CASSWLRDEQFF	TGTGCCAGCAGTTGGCTAAGGGATGAGCAGTTCTTC
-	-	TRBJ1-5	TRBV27	CASGRRNQPQHF	TGTGCCAGTGGACGGCGCAATCAGCCCCAGCATTTT
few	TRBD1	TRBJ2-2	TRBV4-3	CASSQDQVEGRQGTGELFF	TGCGCCAGCAGCCAAGATCAGGTGGAGGGACGACAGGGGACCGGGGAGCTGTTTTTT
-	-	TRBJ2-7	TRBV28	CATNPQNGEAFNF	TGTGCCACTAATCCTCAAAACGGTGAGGCCTTTAACTTC
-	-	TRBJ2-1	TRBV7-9	CASSPTLVDEQFF	TGTGCCAGCAGCCCCACATTGGTCGATGAGCAGTTCTTC
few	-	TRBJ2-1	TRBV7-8	CASSLGAASYNEQFF	TGTGCCAGCAGCTTAGGAGCGGCCTCTTACAATGAGCAGTTCTTC
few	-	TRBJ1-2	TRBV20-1	CSAWPGDGGYTF	TGCAGTGCCTGGCCCGGGGATGGGGGCTACACCTTC
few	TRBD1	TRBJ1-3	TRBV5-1	CASSLLGTAGNTIYF	TGCGCCAGCAGCCTCCTCGGGACAGCTGGAAACACCATATATTTT
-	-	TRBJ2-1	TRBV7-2	CASSIPFYNEQFF	TGTGCCAGCAGCATTCCTTTCTACAATGAGCAGTTCTTC
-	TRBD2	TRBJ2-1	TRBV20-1	CSASGTSHNEQFF	TGCAGTGCTAGCGGGACTAGCCACAATGAGCAGTTCTTC
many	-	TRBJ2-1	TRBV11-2	CASSLQGTHNEQFF	TGTGCCAGCAGCTTACAGGGGACCCACAATGAGCAGTTCTTC
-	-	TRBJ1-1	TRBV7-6	CASSLDDGATEAFF	TGTGCCAGCAGCTTAGATGACGGAGCTACTGAAGCTTTCTTT
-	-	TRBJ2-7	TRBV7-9	CASSSAVVPYEQYF	TGTGCCAGCAGCTCCGCGGTCGTCCCCTACGAGCAGTACTTC
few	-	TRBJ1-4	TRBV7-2	CASSLDSYSTNEKLFF	TGTGCCAGCAGCCTGGACAGCTACTCAACTAATGAAAAACTGTTTTTT
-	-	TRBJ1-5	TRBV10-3	CAISESRGAQPQHF	TGTGCCATCAGTGAGTCGAGAGGCGCTCAGCCCCAGCATTTT
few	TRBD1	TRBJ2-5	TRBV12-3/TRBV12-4	CASTNSDRAGETQYF	TGTGCCAGCACCAACTCGGACAGGGCCGGAGAGACCCAGTACTTC
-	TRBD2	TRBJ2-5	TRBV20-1	CSARGGGPETQYF	TGCAGTGCTAGAGGCGGGGGGCCGGAGACCCAGTACTTC
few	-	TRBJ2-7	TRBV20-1	CSADQGGAGHEQYF	TGCAGTGCCGATCAAGGAGGGGCCGGGCACGAGCAGTACTTC
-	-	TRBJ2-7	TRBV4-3	CASSQVTSPSSYEQYF	TGCGCCAGCAGCCAAGTGACCAGCCCCAGCTCCTACGAGCAGTACTTC
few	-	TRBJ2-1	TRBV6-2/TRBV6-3	CASSYSDFNEQFF	TGTGCCAGCAGTTACTCCGACTTTAATGAGCAGTTCTTC
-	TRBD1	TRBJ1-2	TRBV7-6	CASRPAPGTGGGYTF	TGTGCCAGCAGACCAGCTCCCGGGACAGGGGGCGGCTACACCTTC
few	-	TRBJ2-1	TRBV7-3	CASIQTGAPLNEQFF	TGTGCCAGCATCCAAACGGGAGCCCCCTTAAATGAGCAGTTCTTC
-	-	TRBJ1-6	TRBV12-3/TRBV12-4	CASSLQGHSPLHF	TGTGCCAGCAGTTTACAGGGCCATTCACCCCTCCACTTT
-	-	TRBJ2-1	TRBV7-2	CASRHRGVNKQFF	TGTGCCAGCAGACATAGGGGGGTCAATAAGCAGTTCTTC
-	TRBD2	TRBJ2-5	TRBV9	CASSAGGLAGVARETQYF	TGTGCCAGCAGCGCAGGGGGGCTAGCGGGAGTGGCGCGAGAGACCCAGTACTTC
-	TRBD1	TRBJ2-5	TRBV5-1	CASSLVGQGYQETQYF	TGCGCCAGCAGCTTGGTAGGACAGGGGTACCAAGAGACCCAGTACTTC
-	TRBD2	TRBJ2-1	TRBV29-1	CSVVRSGRDSNEQFF	TGCAGCGTTGTTCGGAGCGGGAGAGACTCCAATGAGCAGTTCTTC
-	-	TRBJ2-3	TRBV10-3	CAISEAKEPTDTQYF	TGTGCCATCAGTGAGGCAAAAGAGCCCACAGATACGCAGTATTTT
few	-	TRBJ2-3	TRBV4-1	CASSQPYNTDTQYF	TGCGCCAGCAGCCAACCATATAACACAGATACGCAGTATTTT
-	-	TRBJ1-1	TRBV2	CASSETWGARNTEAFF	TGTGCCAGCAGTGAGACGTGGGGGGCGAGGAACACTGAAGCTTTCTTT
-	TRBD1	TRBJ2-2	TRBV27	CAGHWDRGSGELFF	TGTGCCGGCCATTGGGACAGGGGGTCTGGGGAGCTGTTTTTT
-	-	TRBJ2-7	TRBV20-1	CSARWLPGDEQYF	TGCAGTGCTAGGTGGCTGCCGGGCGACGAGCAGTACTTC
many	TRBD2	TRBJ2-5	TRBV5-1	CASSLGTSEETQYF	TGCGCCAGCAGCCTCGGGACTAGCGAAGAGACCCAGTACTTC
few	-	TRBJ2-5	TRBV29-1	CSVEDPGLETQYF	TGCAGCGTTGAAGACCCGGGATTGGAGACCCAGTACTTC
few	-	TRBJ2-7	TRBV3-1	CASSQDARISAGGSYEQYF	TGTGCCAGCAGCCAAGATGCCCGGATCTCGGCTGGAGGCTCCTACGAGCAGTACTTC
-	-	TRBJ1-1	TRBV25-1	CASSDYGSAAFF	TGTGCCAGCAGTGACTATGGGTCCGCAGCTTTCTTT
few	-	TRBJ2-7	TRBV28	CASEKRGSGEQYF	TGTGCCAGCGAGAAGCGAGGCTCGGGCGAGCAGTACTTC
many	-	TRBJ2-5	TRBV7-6	CASSQTVGETQYF	TGTGCCAGCAGCCAGACCGTGGGGGAGACCCAGTACTTC